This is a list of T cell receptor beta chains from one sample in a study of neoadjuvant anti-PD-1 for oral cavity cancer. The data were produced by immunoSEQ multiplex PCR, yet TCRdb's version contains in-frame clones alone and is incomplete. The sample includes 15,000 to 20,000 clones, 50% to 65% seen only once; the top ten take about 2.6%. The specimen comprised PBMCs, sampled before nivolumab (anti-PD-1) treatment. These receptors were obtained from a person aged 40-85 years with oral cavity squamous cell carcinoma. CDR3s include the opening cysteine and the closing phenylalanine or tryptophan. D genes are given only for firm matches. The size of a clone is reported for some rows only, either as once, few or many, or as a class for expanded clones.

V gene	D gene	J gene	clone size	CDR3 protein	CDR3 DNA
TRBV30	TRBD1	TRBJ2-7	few	CAWIKRGRDSVGQYF	TGTGCCTGGATCAAACGGGGCCGGGACAGCGTTGGGCAGTACTTC
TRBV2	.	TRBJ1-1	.	CASSEDQGAFF	TGTGCCAGCAGTGAAGACCAAGGAGCTTTCTTT
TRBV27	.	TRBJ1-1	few	CASSLTGRTEAFF	TGTGCCAGCAGTTTAACAGGGAGAACTGAAGCTTTCTTT
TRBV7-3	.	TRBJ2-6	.	CASSTPGVGANVLTF	TGTGCCAGCAGCACCCCAGGGGTCGGGGCCAACGTCCTGACTTTC
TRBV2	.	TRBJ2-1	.	CASSPGLGNEQFF	TGTGCCAGCAGCCCGGGCTTAGGGAATGAGCAGTTCTTC
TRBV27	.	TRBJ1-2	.	CASSLLGRANYGYTF	TGTGCCAGCAGTTTATTGGGTCGAGCTAACTATGGCTACACCTTC
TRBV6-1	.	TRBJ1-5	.	CASSRTVNSNQPQHF	TGTGCCAGCAGTCGGACAGTCAATAGCAATCAGCCCCAGCATTTT
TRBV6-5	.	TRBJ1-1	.	CASSSPRGVTEAFF	TGTGCCAGCAGTTCCCCCCGTGGGGTCACTGAAGCTTTCTTT
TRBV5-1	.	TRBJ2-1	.	CASSSDSNNEQFF	TGCGCCAGCAGCTCGGACAGTAACAATGAGCAGTTCTTC
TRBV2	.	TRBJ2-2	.	CASRVDGGGELFF	TGTGCCAGCAGAGTTGACGGCGGCGGGGAGCTGTTTTTT
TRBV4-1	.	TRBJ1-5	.	CASSPQGVSNQPQHF	TGCGCCAGCAGCCCCCAGGGAGTGAGCAATCAGCCCCAGCATTTT
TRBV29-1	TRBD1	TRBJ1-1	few	CSVQGGPSAVNTEAFF	TGCAGCGTTCAGGGGGGGCCATCCGCCGTGAACACTGAAGCTTTCTTT
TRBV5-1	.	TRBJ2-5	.	CASSLGRGETQYF	TGCGCCAGCAGCTTGGGACGGGGTGAGACCCAGTACTTC
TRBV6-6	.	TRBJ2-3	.	CASRGAPSTDTQYF	TGTGCCAGCCGGGGGGCACCAAGCACAGATACGCAGTATTTT
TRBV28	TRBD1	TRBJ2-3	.	CASSSINRGRTDTQYF	TGTGCCAGCAGTTCGATTAACAGGGGGCGGACAGATACGCAGTATTTT
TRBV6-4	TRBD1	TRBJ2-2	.	CASPPGRRDRVRAGELFF	TGTGCCAGCCCCCCGGGGCGCCGGGACAGGGTACGGGCCGGGGAGCTGTTTTTT
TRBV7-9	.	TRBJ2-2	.	CASNSPMEGVTGELFF	TGTGCCAGCAACTCCCCAATGGAGGGAGTGACCGGGGAGCTGTTTTTT
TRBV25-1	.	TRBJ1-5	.	CASSGKGQPQHF	TGTGCCAGCAGTGGAAAGGGGCAGCCCCAGCATTTT
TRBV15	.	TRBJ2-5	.	CATSRASGETQYF	TGTGCCACCAGCAGAGCAAGCGGCGAGACCCAGTACTTC
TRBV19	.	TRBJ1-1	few	CASSTGNVAEAFF	TGTGCCAGTAGTACGGGGAACGTAGCTGAAGCTTTCTTT
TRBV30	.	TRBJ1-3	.	CAWMVVRGGNTIYF	TGTGCCTGGATGGTAGTCCGCGGTGGAAACACCATATATTTT
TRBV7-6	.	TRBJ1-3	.	CASSKTVSSGNTIYF	TGTGCCAGCAGCAAGACAGTGAGCTCTGGAAACACCATATATTTT
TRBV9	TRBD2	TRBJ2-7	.	CASSVGSGGTYEQYF	TGTGCCAGCAGCGTAGGTAGCGGGGGGACCTACGAGCAGTACTTC
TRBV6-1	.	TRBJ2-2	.	CASSDRTATGELFF	TGTGCCAGCAGTGACCGGACGGCCACCGGGGAGCTGTTTTTT
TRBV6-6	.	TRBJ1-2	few	CASSYGQAPWIYTF	TGTGCCAGCAGTTACGGCCAGGCTCCGTGGATCTACACCTTC
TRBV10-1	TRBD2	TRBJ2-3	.	CASSERGGTDTQYF	TGCGCCAGCAGTGAGCGGGGGGGCACAGATACGCAGTATTTT
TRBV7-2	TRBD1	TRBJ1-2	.	CASSLPDRVHIYGYTF	TGTGCCAGCAGCTTACCCGACAGGGTTCATATTTATGGCTACACCTTC
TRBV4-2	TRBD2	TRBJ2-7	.	CASSHTSGRNEQYF	TGTGCCAGCAGCCACACTAGCGGGAGGAACGAGCAGTACTTC
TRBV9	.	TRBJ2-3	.	CASNERSTDTQYF	TGTGCCAGCAACGAGCGGAGCACAGATACGCAGTATTTT
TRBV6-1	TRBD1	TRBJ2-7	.	CASSLDRASEQYF	TGTGCCAGCAGCCTCGACAGGGCGTCCGAGCAGTACTTC
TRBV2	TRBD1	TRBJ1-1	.	CASSNDRAANTEAFF	TGTGCCAGCAGCAACGACAGGGCCGCTAACACTGAAGCTTTCTTT
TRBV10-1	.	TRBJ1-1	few	CASSESGVGEAFF	TGCGCCAGCAGTGAGTCGGGGGTTGGTGAAGCTTTCTTT
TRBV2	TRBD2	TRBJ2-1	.	CASTGLAGSISYNEQFF	TGTGCCAGCACAGGACTAGCGGGATCTATCTCCTACAATGAGCAGTTCTTC
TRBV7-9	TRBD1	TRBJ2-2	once	CASTRAQGAEGRRELFF	TGTGCCAGCACCCGCGCGCAGGGGGCGGAGGGCCGTAGGGAGCTGTTTTTT
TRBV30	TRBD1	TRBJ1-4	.	CAWSLTGTGGSTNEKLFF	TGTGCCTGGAGCCTTACAGGGACAGGGGGCTCAACTAATGAAAAACTGTTTTTT
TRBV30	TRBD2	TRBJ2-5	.	CAWSLPGGWETQYF	TGTGCCTGGAGCCTTCCGGGGGGATGGGAGACCCAGTACTTC
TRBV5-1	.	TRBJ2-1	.	CASSLGVGRWNEQFF	TGCGCCAGCAGCTTGGGGGTCGGTAGGTGGAATGAGCAGTTCTTC
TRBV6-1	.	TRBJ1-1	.	CASSSPGDTEAFF	TGTGCCAGCAGCTCGCCCGGGGACACTGAAGCTTTCTTT
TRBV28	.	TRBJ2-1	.	CASSLFQGGFLGNEQFF	TGTGCCAGCAGTTTATTCCAGGGGGGCTTCCTAGGAAATGAGCAGTTCTTC
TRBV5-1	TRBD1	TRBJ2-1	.	CASSPGTGIVNEQFF	TGCGCCAGCAGCCCTGGGACAGGGATTGTCAATGAGCAGTTCTTC
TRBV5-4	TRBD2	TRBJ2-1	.	CASSGRTSGANYNEQFF	TGTGCCAGCAGCGGACGGACTAGCGGAGCTAACTACAATGAGCAGTTCTTC
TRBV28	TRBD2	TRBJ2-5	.	CASSAPSGRRAQYF	TGTGCCAGCAGTGCCCCTAGCGGGAGAAGGGCCCAGTACTTC
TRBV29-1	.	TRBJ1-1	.	CSVAGGLNTEAFF	TGCAGCGTTGCGGGGGGGCTGAACACTGAAGCTTTCTTT
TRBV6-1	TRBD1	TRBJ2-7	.	CASRGTGGVYEQYF	TGTGCCAGCAGAGGGACAGGGGGTGTTTACGAGCAGTACTTC
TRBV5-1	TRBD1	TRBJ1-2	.	CASSEAGQGVFYGYTF	TGCGCCAGCAGCGAAGCGGGACAGGGTGTATTCTATGGCTACACCTTC
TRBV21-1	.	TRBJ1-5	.	CASSIPVRSGTFYSNQPQHF	TGTGCCAGCAGCATACCTGTTCGGTCCGGCACGTTTTATAGCAATCAGCCCCAGCATTTT
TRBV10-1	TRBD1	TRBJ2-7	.	CASSNGQGGNEQYF	TGCGCCAGCAGCAACGGACAGGGCGGCAACGAGCAGTACTTC
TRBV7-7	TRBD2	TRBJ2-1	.	CASSLYPSPGLAGVNEQFF	TGTGCTAGCAGCTTATACCCGAGCCCCGGACTAGCGGGGGTCAATGAGCAGTTCTTC
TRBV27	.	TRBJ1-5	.	CASTPRGVSNQPQHF	TGTGCCAGCACCCCTCGGGGGGTGAGCAATCAGCCCCAGCATTTT
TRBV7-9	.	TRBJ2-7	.	CASSAPGSSYEQYF	TGTGCCAGCAGCGCGCCGGGTAGCTCCTACGAGCAGTACTTC
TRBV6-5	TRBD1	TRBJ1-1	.	CASNNRQGASEAFF	TGTGCCAGCAACAACAGACAGGGGGCATCTGAAGCTTTCTTT
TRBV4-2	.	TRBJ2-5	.	CASSQDGQPQETQYF	TGTGCCAGCAGCCAAGATGGACAGCCCCAAGAGACCCAGTACTTC
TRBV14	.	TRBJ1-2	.	CASSQDGAASNYGYTF	TGTGCCAGCAGCCAAGATGGGGCGGCGTCTAACTATGGCTACACCTTC